A single sample is the source of the 9 T cell receptor beta chains below, sequenced in a study of control samples from healthy donors and cancer patients. Sequenced by immunoSEQ multiplex PCR; TCRdb stores in-frame clones only, minus some. Found here are about 180,000 clones, more than 85% of them singletons; the top ten hold around 2%. The sample was blood. These receptors were collected from a woman between 35 and 50 years old in good health.

Only one count was recorded for this clone. V gene TRBV6-5 combines with J gene TRBJ2-3; 7 nucleotides agree with TRBD2. The germline V gene has CDR1 MNHEY and CDR2 SVGAGI. J gave up 4 bases and V 8 bases, and 9 bases lay outside the gene matches. The CDR3 consists of 14 residues. CDR3 protein: CASRERGRSDTQYF. CDR3 nucleotides: TGTGCCAGCCGGGAGCGGGGTCGTTCAGATACGCAGTATTTT.

The gene calls are TRBV3-1 (or the pseudogene TRBV3-2) and TRBJ2-1; possibly TRBD1 for D (6 bases). The CDR3 extends over 15 amino acids. Trimming removed 0 bases at V and 4 bases at J, with 10 bases between. Per the germline V gene, CDR1 is LGHDT and CDR2 is YNNKEL (reference sequence). CDR3 loop: CASSQEPGQYNEQFF. The DNA of the CDR3 is TGTGCCAGCAGCCAAGAACCGGGACAATACAATGAGCAGTTCTTC.

The chain has TRBV5-5 and TRBJ2-7; D is undetermined. With 0 bases removed from V and 3 bases from J, the gap between germline ends came to 10 bases. Germline V CDR1 and CDR2: SGHKS, YYEKEE (reference sequence). The CDR3 spans 14 residues. This chain's CDR3 is CASSLVLLGYEQYF. Written as DNA, the CDR3 is TGTGCCAGCAGCTTGGTACTGTTGGGCTACGAGCAGTACTTC.

This chain joins TRBV6-7 and TRBJ2-5; 9 positions match TRBD1. TRBV6-7 counts as an open reading frame of uncertain function. The CDR3 consists of 14 residues. Trimming took 2 bases from V and 7 from J; bases not matched to a gene: 5. The CDR3 DNA is TGTGCCAGCAGTTACCGCCGGGACAGGGCGACCCAGTACTTC. Residues: CASSYRRDRATQYF.

V gene TRBV28 combines with J gene TRBJ1-1; D gene unclear. The CDR3 covers 17 residues. In germline, CDR1 is MDHEN, CDR2 SYDVKM. The V end was cut by 7 bases, the J end by 0 bases, with 21 bases between. The CDR3 reads CASTSPVNRPMNTEAFF. The CDR3, as DNA: TGTGCCAGCACCTCGCCTGTAAACAGACCGATGAACACTGAAGCTTTCTTT.

This chain joins TRBV27 and TRBJ2-1; 8 bases map to TRBD1. Per the germline V gene, CDR1 is MNHEY and CDR2 is SMNVEV (reference sequence). V was clipped by 6 bases and J by 6 bases; unmatched bases: 7. This CDR3 has 14 residues. The DNA for the CDR3 is TGTGCCAGCAGAACGGGACAGGTCCTCAATGAGCAGTTCTTC. Encoded protein: CASRTGQVLNEQFF.

This chain uses TRBV18 with TRBJ1-1; D not resolved. Germline assignment: CDR1 KGHSH and CDR2 LQKENI. The CDR3 has 13 residues. V shed 3 bases and J shed 5 bases, with 10 bases lying between them. The DNA for the CDR3 is TGTGCCAGCTCACCGGCTTTGGAGACTGAAGCTTTCTTT. Protein: CASSPALETEAFF.

This clone was observed once. The V and J genes are TRBV15 and TRBJ2-5; the match to TRBD1 covers 9 bases. Germline trimming cut 3 bases from V and 3 bases from J; bases unmatched to any gene: 2. CDR1 is LNHNV and CDR2 is YYDKDF in the germline V gene (reference sequence). CDR3 length: 14 amino acids. CDR3 bases: TGTGCCACCAGCAGCGGGACAGGGAAAGAGACCCAGTACTTC. This encodes CATSSGTGKETQYF.

In DNA, the CDR3 is TGTGCCAGCAGACCGGTAGCGGGGGAACTCTCAGATACGCAGTATTTT. It encodes CASRPVAGELSDTQYF. The chain is built from TRBV5-8 and TRBJ2-3; the match to TRBD2 covers 9 bases. Germline CDR1 SGHTS, CDR2 YDEGEE. V lost 5 bases and J lost 4; bases outside the gene matches: 11. This CDR3 is built from 16 residues.